The rows below give T cell receptor beta chains drawn from one sample of a study of monozygotic twins with inflammatory bowel disease. TCRdb reworked the 5' RACE reads into one entry per CDR3 protein, no DNA. This sample contains about 110,000 distinct CDR3 sequences. Sequencing was carried out using blood. These receptors were collected from a human donor with ulcerative colitis or Crohn's disease, or a healthy co-twin of an affected twin (not recorded which). The CDR3 runs from the conserved cysteine through the conserved F or W.

v_call,j_call,cdr3_aa
TRBV20-1,TRBJ1-5,CSARDPRVNQPQHF
TRBV19,TRBJ1-5,CASETGGEGNQPQHF
TRBV5-1,TRBJ2-5,CASSLSGRAEETQYF
TRBV5-1,TRBJ2-3,CASSLYDTQYF
TRBV7-8,TRBJ2-5,CASSLDRGGPWETQYF
TRBV12-3/TRBV12-4,TRBJ1-5,CASSFTGGPGSNQPQHF
TRBV7-3,TRBJ2-1,CASSRGLGGHNEQFF
TRBV24-1,TRBJ2-7,CATSDWGESGGEQYF
TRBV7-9,TRBJ1-2,CASSLEVTMVNYGYTF
TRBV6-5,TRBJ2-7,CASSRSGYYEQYF
TRBV7-2,TRBJ1-2,CASSYRGRVDYGYTF
TRBV7-3,TRBJ2-1,CASSPGLTPIVAEQFF
TRBV5-1,TRBJ1-6,CASSSTGDSPLHF
TRBV2,TRBJ2-1,CASSEAPRRGTSEQFF
TRBV7-2,TRBJ2-7,CASSFNRLYEQYF
TRBV20-1,TRBJ2-3,CSARDSLGLAGGPSSLDTQYF
TRBV6-1,TRBJ1-2,CASRPLIGYTF
TRBV20-1,TRBJ1-4,CSATRGTDEKLFF
TRBV7-9,TRBJ2-7,CASSLGQGNYLGYEQYF
TRBV3-1,TRBJ2-2,CASSQDLGTGELFF
TRBV28,TRBJ2-7,CASSTRRAGSYEQYF
TRBV7-3,TRBJ1-6,CASSLRGNRASKGEINSPLHF